The source of this T cell receptor (beta chain) is a study of T cell repertoires in cytomegalovirus infection. TCRdb processed the reads anew with MiXCR; each CDR3 protein has one entry. This sample has about 240,000 distinct CDR3 sequences, with 6.5% found just once. This clonotype was counted between two and nine times. The clonotype was recovered from a human donor in good health (CMV status not recorded). Some clones in this sample may be carry-over from other donors' samples. The sample comprised PBMCs.

The CDR3 DNA reads TGTGCCAGCAATTTACCTGCGACAGGGAACGAGCAGTACTTC. This codes for CASNLPATGNEQYF. The V and J genes are TRBV6-2 or TRBV6-3 and TRBJ2-7; the match to TRBD1 covers 7 bases. The germline V gene encodes CDR1 MNHEY and CDR2 SVGEGT. This CDR3 has 14 amino acids. V gave up 7 bases and J gave up 5 bases; unmatched junction bases: 11.